This is a list of T cell receptor beta chains from one sample in a study of blood T cells in healthy people across ages. TCRdb ran MiXCR on the 5' RACE reads and lists one entry per CDR3 protein. Here the sample spans 450,000 to 700,000 distinct CDR3 sequences, approximately 25% being singletons. The source material was blood. The receptors derive from a woman aged 70-85 years in good health. Both conserved end residues are part of each CDR3. Each record gives: J gene, V gene, clone size, D gene, CDR3 DNA, CDR3 protein. A D gene is named only where the DNA matches it firmly. Size values are once, few and many counts, or a class for expanded clones, and some rows have none.

TRBJ1-4	TRBV5-1	few	NA	TGCGCCAGCAACCCCGGGGGCGATAATGAAAAACTGTTTTTT	CASNPGGDNEKLFF
TRBJ1-3	TRBV7-9	NA	NA	TGTGCCAGCAGCTCCACCTCGTCTGGAAACACCATATATTTT	CASSSTSSGNTIYF
TRBJ2-1	TRBV21-1	few	NA	TGTGCCAGCAGCCAGCCGGGGTCAGGGAACAATGAGCAGTTCTTC	CASSQPGSGNNEQFF
TRBJ2-7	TRBV7-2	few	NA	TGTGCCAGCAGGCAAACCTACGAGCAGTACTTC	CASRQTYEQYF
TRBJ1-3	TRBV4-3	few	NA	TGCGCCAGCAGCCAAGTGAGGTCGGTCAATTTTGGCAACACCATATATTTT	CASSQVRSVNFGNTIYF
TRBJ2-3	TRBV3-1	few	NA	TGTGCCAGCAGCCATTCCCCCCGCACTCGTCCTGCAGGCACTAGCACAGATACGCAGTATTTT	CASSHSPRTRPAGTSTDTQYF
TRBJ1-2	TRBV2	NA	TRBD1	TGTGCCAGCAGTGCTCGAACAGGGGGGATGAAAGGCTACACCTTC	CASSARTGGMKGYTF
TRBJ2-7	TRBV29-1	once	TRBD2	TGCAGCGTCCGGACTAGCGCATACGAGCAGTACTTC	CSVRTSAYEQYF
TRBJ2-7	TRBV6-6	many	NA	TGCGCCAGCAGTTGGGGCTACGAGCAGTACTTC	CASSWGYEQYF
TRBJ1-1	TRBV18	NA	NA	TGTGCCGGCTCACCACCAGTAAGAGGGGGGAACACTGAAGCTTTCTTT	CAGSPPVRGGNTEAFF
TRBJ2-1	TRBV5-1	few	NA	TGCGCCAGCAGCTTGTATGATGGCAATTCCAATGAGCAGTTCTTC	CASSLYDGNSNEQFF
TRBJ2-6	TRBV5-1	NA	TRBD1	TGCGCCAGCAGCTTGGCTTCAGGGGGCTCTGGGCCCAACGTCCTGACTTTC	CASSLASGGSGPNVLTF
TRBJ2-1	TRBV7-3	few	NA	TGTGCCAGCAGCTTAAGGAGGTCGAGCTCCTACAATGAGCAGTTCTTC	CASSLRRSSSYNEQFF
TRBJ1-6	TRBV20-1	few	TRBD1	TGCAGTGCTAAAACCACAGGGGGACAGCCTAATTCACCCCTCCACTTT	CSAKTTGGQPNSPLHF
TRBJ2-1	TRBV7-2	few	NA	TGTGCCAGCAGCTTCGGCTGGGGCTCCTACAATGAGCAGTTCTTC	CASSFGWGSYNEQFF
TRBJ1-6	TRBV2	NA	NA	TGTGCCAGCGGGGGGACCGCTACGAGCTCCTATAATTCACCCCTCCACTTT	CASGGTATSSYNSPLHF
TRBJ1-1	TRBV13	few	NA	TGTGCCAGCAGCTCTCCCGGGGTGACAGGACACACTGAAGCTTTCTTT	CASSSPGVTGHTEAFF
TRBJ1-5	TRBV18	once	NA	TGTGCCAGCTCACCAGTGCCAGTGGGCCGATTTGAGTATAGCAATCGGCCCCAGCATTTT	CASSPVPVGRFEYSNRPQHF
TRBJ2-2	TRBV20-1	few	TRBD1	TGCAGTGCTAGAGGTCTTACGGGACAGGGGACCGCGAACACCGGGGAGCTGTTTTTT	CSARGLTGQGTANTGELFF
TRBJ1-4	TRBV2	once	NA	TGTGCCAGCAGAGGACAGTGGGGAAGGGAAAAAATGTTTTTT	CASRGQWGREKMFF
TRBJ2-3	TRBV7-6	once	TRBD2	TGTGCCAGCAGCTCTTTGGGCCCGCGGGGGGCCGGGGGAGATACGCAGTATTTT	CASSSLGPRGAGGDTQYF
TRBJ2-7	TRBV4-3	NA	TRBD2	TGCGCCAGCAGCCAAGATCGTGGAAGTAGCGGGGGCCTTACCTACGAGCAGTACTTC	CASSQDRGSSGGLTYEQYF
TRBJ1-1	TRBV11-1	NA	NA	TGTGCCAGCAGCCTACAGGGACTTATCGCTTTCTTT	CASSLQGLIAFF
TRBJ2-7	TRBV6-5	NA	NA	TGTGCCAGCAGTACCGGAGAGGCGAGGGAGCAGTACTTC	CASSTGEAREQYF
TRBJ2-3	TRBV2	few	TRBD2	TGTGCCAGCAGTCCCGGACTAGCCGCGGGCACAGATACGCAGTATTTT	CASSPGLAAGTDTQYF
TRBJ2-6	TRBV5-5	few	NA	TGTGCCAGCAGCTTGCGACACAGTGCCCTCTCTGGGGCCAACGTCCTGACTTTC	CASSLRHSALSGANVLTF
TRBJ2-3	TRBV20-1	few	NA	TGCAGTGCTAGGGTTGGGGGTCCTAGCACAGATACGCAGTATTTT	CSARVGGPSTDTQYF
TRBJ1-4	TRBV7-6	once	TRBD1	TGTGCCAGCAGCCCGGGGACAGGCGTTAATGAAAAACTGTTTTTT	CASSPGTGVNEKLFF
TRBJ1-2	TRBV5-1	NA	NA	TGCGCCAGCAGTGAACAGGGAAATAACTATGGCTACACCTTC	CASSEQGNNYGYTF
TRBJ2-3	TRBV9	NA	NA	TGTGCCAGCAGCGTTGATGCAGGGAAAAGAAGCACAGATACGCAGTATTTT	CASSVDAGKRSTDTQYF
TRBJ1-2	TRBV4-1	few	TRBD1	TGCGCCAGCAGCCACCCTGGACAGGGCAACTATGGCTACACCTTC	CASSHPGQGNYGYTF
TRBJ1-3	TRBV7-9	NA	NA	TGTGCCAGCAGCAATACAGGAGGTGGAAACACCATATATTTT	CASSNTGGGNTIYF
TRBJ2-5	TRBV13	NA	NA	TGTGCCAGCAGCCCTAGGGCGACTAGGGCAGAGACCCAGTACTTC	CASSPRATRAETQYF
TRBJ1-3	TRBV20-1	few	NA	TGCAGTGCTAGACCAGGAGCCTCTGGAAACACCATATATTTT	CSARPGASGNTIYF
TRBJ2-3	TRBV7-2	NA	TRBD2	TGTGCCAGCAGCCTCAGAACCCGACTAGCGGGAAGGGATACGCAGTATTTT	CASSLRTRLAGRDTQYF
TRBJ1-5	TRBV7-2	NA	TRBD1	TGTGCCAGCAGCCATTCGGGACAGGGAGGTCAGCCCCAGCATTTT	CASSHSGQGGQPQHF
TRBJ1-1	TRBV29-1	NA	TRBD1	TGCAGCGTTGAGGGGGCCCGACAGGGCCCAGGTCCGCAGAACACTGAAGCTTTCTTT	CSVEGARQGPGPQNTEAFF
TRBJ2-5	TRBV27	NA	NA	TGTGCCACCGAGACCCAGTACTTC	CATETQYF
TRBJ1-3	TRBV3-1	NA	NA	TGTGCCAGCAGCTCCCACAACAGGGATGGAAACACCATATATTTT	CASSSHNRDGNTIYF
TRBJ2-3	TRBV7-9	many	TRBD1	TGTGCCAGCAGCTTCGAAGGGACAGGGGCCACAGATACGCAGTATTTT	CASSFEGTGATDTQYF